The 27 T cell receptor beta chains below were found in one sample sequenced in a study of CD4 T cells in relation to SARS-CoV-2 and coronaviruses. Assay used: immunoSEQ multiplex PCR; TCRdb lists only in-frame clones, some missing. The repertoire holds nearly 70,000 clones, with 85% to 95% as singletons. CD4+ T cells from unexposed donors were obtained before the COVID-19 pandemic (2011-2018). Sequencing was done on a sample of naive CD4+ T cells from PBMCs. Subset noted: naive CD4+ T cells isolated by negative enrichment. These receptors were collected from a human donor in good health.

This clone was observed a handful of times. The genes are TRBV7-2 and TRBJ2-3; no clear D. V lost 5 bases and J lost 0, with 12 bases in between. This CDR3 has 15 residues. Germline lookup yields CDR1 SGHTA and CDR2 FQGNSA. Here the CDR3 DNA reads TGTGCCAGCAGCATCACAGAAGCTAGCACAGATACGCAGTATTTT. Translation: CASSITEASTDTQYF.

This clone was recorded once. The chain combines TRBV20-1 with TRBJ2-7; D possibly matches TRBD1 or TRBD2 (6 bases each). The germline gives CDR1 DFQATT, CDR2 SNEGSKA (reference sequence). V was cut by 5 bases and J by 3 bases, with 17 bases left in between. The CDR3 totals 14 residues. The CDR3 sequence is CSAGGGTTLYEQYF. Written as DNA, the CDR3 is TGCAGTGCTGGTGGAGGGACAACTCTCTACGAGCAGTACTTC.

There are a few counts of this clone. V is TRBV11-2 and J is TRBJ2-7; 9 bases map to TRBD2. The V gene end was trimmed by 4 bases and the J gene end by 1 base; junction bases not matched to a gene: 5. The CDR3 contains 15 residues. CDR1 is SGHAT and CDR2 is FQNNGV in the germline V gene. The CDR3 loop is CASSSRLAESYEQYF. The CDR3 coding sequence is TGTGCCAGCAGCTCCCGACTAGCGGAGTCCTACGAGCAGTACTTC.

The V gene is TRBV6-1, the J gene TRBJ1-2; no clear D. The CDR3 spans 14 residues. Germline assignment: CDR1 MNHNS and CDR2 SASEGT. Trimming shortened V by 2 bases and J by 4 bases, and 11 bases separated the two germline ends. This chain's CDR3 is CASSENAVFYGYTF. For the CDR3, the DNA is TGTGCCAGCAGTGAAAATGCAGTCTTCTATGGCTACACCTTC.

This chain connects TRBV2 to TRBJ2-7; 14 bases align to TRBD2. The CDR3 runs to 16 residues. V lost 10 bases and J lost 1; bases outside the gene matches: 9. The germline V gene has CDR1 SNHLY and CDR2 FYNNEI. As DNA, the CDR3 is TGTGCCACTCCGGGACTAGCGGGAGAGGGGTCCTACGAGCAGTACTTC. It yields the protein CATPGLAGEGSYEQYF. The variable domain in full, completed from reference TRBV2 and TRBJ2-7, reads EPEVTQTPSHQVTQMGQEVILRCVPISNHLYFYWYRQILGQKVEFLVSFYNNEISEKSEIFDDQFSVERPDGSNFTLKIRSTKLEDSAMYFCATPGLAGEGSYEQYFGPGTRLTVT.

This sequence joins TRBV18 and TRBJ1-2; D remains ambiguous. The germline V and J ends were trimmed by 0 bases and 7 bases, with 9 bases remaining between them. The germline V gene has CDR1 KGHSH and CDR2 LQKENI. The CDR3 sequence is 13 residues long. The CDR3 protein is CASSPPSPGGYTF. The CDR3 coding sequence is TGTGCCAGCTCACCACCGTCCCCGGGTGGCTACACCTTC.

This chain joins TRBV14 and TRBJ1-4, with D hard to call. Germline assignment: CDR1 SGHDN and CDR2 FVKESK. Deletions cut 3 bases from V and 8 bases from J, with 13 bases between. The CDR3 totals 14 residues. CDR3 sequence: CASSQPLVREKLFF. The CDR3 bases are TGTGCCAGCAGCCAGCCCTTGGTTCGAGAAAAACTGTTTTTT.

The genes are TRBV5-4 and TRBJ1-1, with 7 bases lining up with TRBD1. Trimming cost V 9 bases and J 2 bases; bases outside gene matches: 13. Germline V gives CDR1 SGHNT, CDR2 YYREEE (reference sequence). The CDR3 length is 15 residues. The CDR3 spells CATLTPRQGNTEAFF. The CDR3 nucleotides are TGTGCCACGTTAACCCCTCGACAGGGTAACACTGAAGCTTTCTTT.

The chain uses TRBV9 and TRBJ2-1; D ambiguous. This CDR3 spans 13 amino acids. V was shortened by 2 bases and J by 7 bases, with 10 bases between the two germline ends. Germline lookup yields CDR1 SGDLS and CDR2 YYNGEE. CDR3 region: CASSVGVPNEQFF. DNA of the CDR3: TGTGCCAGCAGCGTTGGGGTGCCAAATGAGCAGTTCTTC.

The V call is TRBV10-1, the J call TRBJ2-2, with D unresolved. The CDR3 extends over 13 amino acids. Germline CDR1 and CDR2: WNHNN and SYGVQD (reference sequence). Trimming took 6 bases from V and 4 from J, leaving 9 bases between them. The CDR3 DNA reads as TGCGCCAGCAGAAACGACGGCACCGGGGAGCTGTTTTTT. This sequence encodes CASRNDGTGELFF.

CDR3 nucleotide sequence: TGTGCCAGCAGTGACCCAGGGAGGACTGAAGCTTTCTTT. It yields the protein CASSDPGRTEAFF. The chain recombines TRBV12-3 or TRBV12-4 with TRBJ1-1, with D possibly being TRBD1 (5 bases). There are 13 residues in the CDR3. Between the trimmed V and J ends, which lost 5 bases and 5 bases, there was a span of 12 bases.

J is TRBJ1-5 and V is TRBV12-3 or TRBV12-4; weak D call: TRBD1 (6 bases). The CDR3 is made up of 12 amino acids. V lost 4 bases and J lost 7, with 8 bases in between. The CDR3 loop reads CASSSGEQPQHF. The CDR3 nucleotides read TGTGCCAGCAGTTCAGGGGAACAGCCCCAGCATTTT.

The J gene is TRBJ1-6, the V gene TRBV5-1; D not certain. Germline CDR1 SGHRS, CDR2 YFSETQ. Trimming removed 4 bases from V and 7 bases from J, with 9 bases in between. There are 13 residues in the CDR3. The CDR3 DNA is TGCGCCAGCAGCCTACGGTGGAATTCACCCCTCCACTTT. Protein: CASSLRWNSPLHF.

The DNA for the CDR3 is TGTGCCAGCAGCTCCGGGACTAGCGGGATGTACAATGAGCAGTTCTTC. It encodes CASSSGTSGMYNEQFF. The chain has TRBV5-4 and TRBJ2-1; 13 positions match TRBD2. The germline V gene has CDR1 SGHNT and CDR2 YYREEE (reference sequence). The J segment lost 4 bases and the V segment lost 3 bases, leaving 4 bases of the junction unmatched. This CDR3 region has 16 residues.

The gene calls are TRBV28 and TRBJ1-5; 7 bases are a match to TRBD1. The V gene's germline CDR1 is MDHEN and CDR2 SYDVKM. This CDR3 has 14 amino acids. The trim removed 4 bases at V and 4 bases at J, leaving 4 bases unmatched. CDR3 region: CASSSGTVNQPQHF. CDR3 in DNA: TGTGCCAGCAGTTCCGGGACAGTGAATCAGCCCCAGCATTTT.

The chain links TRBV7-3 to TRBJ2-3; unclear D gene. This CDR3 has 13 amino acids. The ends were cut back, 1 base at V and 5 bases at J, with 7 bases in the middle. Germline V gene lookup returns CDR1 SGHTA and CDR2 FQGTGA. CDR3 nucleotides: TGTGCCAGCAGCTTAAACGGTGGAGATACGCAGTATTTT. This encodes CASSLNGGDTQYF.

The chain couples TRBV28 to TRBJ2-7; 9 nucleotides match TRBD1. The germline CDR1 and CDR2 sequences are MDHEN and SYDVKM. J was trimmed by 7 bases and V by 11 bases; bases with no gene match: 18. The CDR3 runs 15 residues. The CDR3 coding sequence is TGTGCCTGCCCCCCCGACGGGACAGGGTTGGGGGAGCAGTACTTC. Residues: CACPPDGTGLGEQYF.

The gene calls are TRBV6-5 and TRBJ1-6; no clear D. V was trimmed by 4 bases and J by 10 bases, leaving 14 bases between them. This CDR3 region has 14 residues. Germline loops: CDR1 MNHEY, CDR2 SVGAGI. As DNA, the CDR3 is TGTGCCAGCAGTTTCCGGCTGGGGTACTCACCCCTCCACTTT. Protein product: CASSFRLGYSPLHF.

The rearrangement joins TRBV2 to TRBJ2-7; 9 bases align to TRBD1. The length of the CDR3 is 14 residues. Losses at the gene ends were 8 bases for V and 7 bases for J; bases not matched to a gene: 12. Germline V gene data show CDR1 as SNHLY and CDR2 as FYNNEI. This CDR3 is CASGIGQGMGEQYF. The CDR3 region has the DNA TGTGCCAGCGGAATCGGACAGGGGATGGGGGAGCAGTACTTC.

The chain has TRBV30 and TRBJ1-2, with 8 bases aligning to TRBD1. J was trimmed by 4 bases and V by 3 bases; bases with no gene match: 13. This CDR3 comprises 16 residues. The germline gives CDR1 GTSNPN, CDR2 SVGIG (reference sequence). The CDR3 DNA follows: TGTGCCTGGAGGAAGGAGGGGGCAGGGGGCGGCTATGGCTACACCTTC. Protein: CAWRKEGAGGGYGYTF.

This clone was observed once. This sequence joins TRBV9 and TRBJ1-5, with TRBD1 as a possible D gene (6 bases). Germline CDR1 reads SGDLS; CDR2 reads YYNGEE. The CDR3 runs to 14 residues. The V and J ends lost 0 bases and 3 bases respectively, with 7 bases between them. The CDR3 here is CASSVGQDNQPQHF. In DNA, the CDR3 is TGTGCCAGCAGCGTAGGACAGGACAATCAGCCCCAGCATTTT.

This chain links TRBV5-1 with TRBJ2-5, with D possibly being TRBD1 (6 bases). V was pared by 4 bases and J by 0 bases, with 19 bases between. The CDR3 consists of 17 residues. CDR1 and CDR2 from the germline V gene are SGHRS and YFSETQ. The CDR3 region is CASSPRRTDKNQETQYF. CDR3 DNA: TGCGCCAGCAGCCCCAGGAGGACAGATAAAAACCAAGAGACCCAGTACTTC.

V and J are TRBV30 and TRBJ2-5; the D is unclear. Germline-derived CDR1 and CDR2 are GTSNPN and SVGIG (reference sequence). CDR3 size: 13 residues. V dropped 0 bases and J dropped 2 bases, with 7 bases sitting between them. The CDR3 DNA reads as TGTGCCTGGAGTGTAGTGGAGCAAGAGACCCAGTACTTC. Amino acid sequence: CAWSVVEQETQYF. Looking up the rest from reference TRBV30 and TRBJ2-5 gives the full variable domain: SQTIHQWPATLVQPVGSPLSLECTVEGTSNPNLYWYRQAAGRGLQLLFYSVGIGQISSEVPQNLSASRPQDRQFILSSKKLLLSDSGFYLCAWSVVEQETQYFGPGTRLLVL.

The chain has TRBV6-5 and TRBJ2-5; the match to TRBD1 covers 7 bases. The CDR3 has 14 residues. Per germline, CDR1 MNHEY and CDR2 SVGAGI. The trim removed 5 bases at V and 4 bases at J, leaving 7 bases unmatched. Here the CDR3 reads CASSLRQGRETQYF. In nucleotides, the CDR3 is TGTGCCAGCAGTCTACGACAGGGACGAGAGACCCAGTACTTC.

In this sample, this clone turned up once. This sequence joins TRBV30 and TRBJ1-2; no reliable D call. V dropped 1 base and J dropped 2 bases, with 5 bases sitting between them. The CDR3 consists of 12 residues. Looked up from germline, CDR1 is GTSNPN and CDR2 is SVGIG (reference sequence). CDR3 sequence: CAWSGGNYGYTF. The CDR3 nucleotides are TGTGCCTGGAGTGGCGGGAACTATGGCTACACCTTC.

The chain couples TRBV18 to TRBJ2-1, with a possible D match to TRBD2 (6 bases). The ends were cut back, 3 bases at V and 3 bases at J, with 9 bases in the middle. This CDR3 comprises 14 residues. The germline gives CDR1 KGHSH, CDR2 LQKENI. Here the CDR3 DNA reads TGTGCCAGCTCACCGGGGGACTTCTACAATGAGCAGTTCTTC. Protein product: CASSPGDFYNEQFF.

DNA of the CDR3: TGCACCAGCAGCCCCTACAGGGATAGCAATCAGCCCCAGCATTTT. Its translation: CTSSPYRDSNQPQHF. The rearrangement joins TRBV1 to TRBJ1-5; TRBD1 is the table's D call and was not checked against the DNA. TRBV1 is designated a pseudogene. The length of the CDR3 is 15 residues.